This is a list of T cell receptor beta chains from one sample in a study of CD8+ T cells in alopecia areata. Sequencing was performed with immunoSEQ multiplex PCR; in TCRdb, only in-frame clones are kept and a portion is missing. The sample carries 110,000 to 150,000 clones, roughly 52% recorded once. The specimen comprised CD8+ T cells sorted from blood, sampled at week 4, from a patient treated with tofacitinib. These receptors originate from a human donor with alopecia areata. Both conserved end residues are trimmed from each CDR3. D genes are given only for firm matches.

TRBV9	.	TRBJ1-6	ASSVGGGDNSPLH
TRBV5-6	.	TRBJ1-1	ASSSLGGNTEAF
TRBV6-5	TRBD1	TRBJ1-1	ASRTAGGHTEAF
TRBV4-2	TRBD2	TRBJ2-7	ASSPHLGLAGEQY
TRBV30	.	TRBJ2-2	AWSVGSTGELF
TRBV30	.	TRBJ1-1	AWTRGVGTEAF
TRBV2	.	TRBJ2-7	ASSLYEQY
TRBV6-1	TRBD1	TRBJ1-5	ASSARPGTVSDQPQH
TRBV5-8	.	TRBJ2-7	ASPPVGGGLPYEQY
TRBV5-6	.	TRBJ1-2	ASSWVAEESYGYT
TRBV29-1	.	TRBJ2-1	SVEPTDNGDYNEQF
TRBV27	.	TRBJ1-1	ASSLLGAPVTEAF
TRBV10-3	.	TRBJ2-5	AISESQEDSETQY
TRBV6-5	.	TRBJ2-5	ASSPTAGFQETQY
TRBV7-8	TRBD1	TRBJ2-5	ASSLTGGQETQY
TRBV4-1	TRBD1	TRBJ1-5	ASSPSGGQGDQPQH
TRBV5-6	.	TRBJ2-5	ASSFDSQETQY
TRBV27	.	TRBJ1-2	ASSLGPDSFYNGYT
TRBV5-6	TRBD2	TRBJ2-1	ASSPGVRGVYNEQF
TRBV6-5	TRBD2	TRBJ2-1	ASSPSGGSYNEQF
TRBV7-9	.	TRBJ1-1	ASSWGLEAF
TRBV4-1	.	TRBJ2-3	ASSHPTGRRDTQY
TRBV25-1	TRBD1	TRBJ2-7	ASSAGTGFSEQY
TRBV30	.	TRBJ2-7	AWSVHSGYEQY
TRBV9	TRBD1	TRBJ1-1	ASSLGGQGNTEAF
TRBV10-3	TRBD2	TRBJ2-5	AISRSGGQETQY
TRBV5-6	.	TRBJ2-5	ASSLEGEETQY
TRBV7-9	TRBD1	TRBJ1-2	ASSLTGQLNYGYT
TRBV25-1	.	TRBJ2-7	ASSEWDSVEQY
TRBV12-5	.	TRBJ1-3	ASGPQDWNTIY
TRBV10-3	.	TRBJ2-2	AISESRANTGELF